These T cell receptor beta chains were read from a single sample in a study of response to subunit inactivated influenza vaccine. Each CDR3 protein is one row after TCRdb ran MiXCR on the RT-PCR reads. The sample lists around 710,000 distinct CDR3 sequences; 11% to 15% were seen once. The material was PBMCs from blood, obtained around 14 days before vaccination. The receptors shown here come from a man between 45 and 60 years old who received an inactivated influenza vaccine. CDR3s include the opening cysteine and the closing phenylalanine or tryptophan. A D gene is named only where the DNA matches it firmly. The size field is filled for only some rows; it gives once, few, many or a size class.

d_gene	v_gene	abundance	j_gene	CDR3nt	CDR3aa
-	TRBV12-3/TRBV12-4	-	TRBJ2-3	TGTGCCAGCAGTGCCTCCCCGAGTACGCAGTATTTT	CASSASPSTQYF
TRBD1	TRBV12-3/TRBV12-4	few	TRBJ2-7	TGTGCCAGCAGGGACAGGGGCGAGCAGTACTTC	CASRDRGEQYF
-	TRBV4-2	many	TRBJ2-3	TGTGCCAGCAAAGGGGGGGCTACTACAGATACGCAGTATTTT	CASKGGATTDTQYF
-	TRBV7-2	many	TRBJ1-2	TGTGCCAGCAGCTTCCCGCAGGGCCACTATGGCTACACCTTC	CASSFPQGHYGYTF
-	TRBV28	-	TRBJ2-7	TGTGCCAGCAGTGGACTTATATACTACGAGCAGTACTTC	CASSGLIYYEQYF
-	TRBV20-1	-	TRBJ2-4	TGCAGTGCTAGGCGTGGAACCAAAAACATTCAGTACTTC	CSARRGTKNIQYF
-	TRBV14	-	TRBJ2-5	TGTGCCAGCAGCCAACATCCGGGACTTCAAGAGACCCAGTACTTC	CASSQHPGLQETQYF
-	TRBV4-1	-	TRBJ2-1	TGCGCCAGCAGCCAAGTGGGCGATCACAATGAGCAGTTCTTC	CASSQVGDHNEQFF
-	TRBV6-2/TRBV6-3	many	TRBJ1-1	TGTGCCAGCAGGGTGGGGAACAGTTACACTGAAGCTTTCTTT	CASRVGNSYTEAFF
TRBD2	TRBV20-1	medium-sized	TRBJ2-3	TGCAGTGCTGACGTAGCGGGGGGCACAGATACGCAGTATTTT	CSADVAGGTDTQYF
TRBD1	TRBV4-3	many	TRBJ2-7	TGCGCCAGCAGCTTTGGACAGGGAAGCTCCTACGAGCAGTACTTC	CASSFGQGSSYEQYF
-	TRBV6-1	-	TRBJ1-5	TGTGCCAGCAGTCGAAAGACTCCCGAGGGCAATCAGCCCCAGCATTTT	CASSRKTPEGNQPQHF
-	TRBV5-1	few	TRBJ2-2	TGCGCCAGCAGCTTGGTGGGGGGGCGAGACACCGGGGAGCTGTTTTTT	CASSLVGGRDTGELFF
TRBD2	TRBV12-3/TRBV12-4	-	TRBJ2-3	TGTGCCAGCAGTCCCCGCGCTAGCGGGAGTACAGGAGATACGCAGTATTTT	CASSPRASGSTGDTQYF
-	TRBV7-8	many	TRBJ2-7	TGTGCCAGCAGCCCCCTGGGGCAAACACGGGGGACCTACGAGCAGTACTTC	CASSPLGQTRGTYEQYF
TRBD2	TRBV14	-	TRBJ2-7	TGTGCCAGCAGCCCCCGACTAGCGGGAATATGGGAGCAGTACTTC	CASSPRLAGIWEQYF
TRBD2	TRBV20-1	-	TRBJ2-2	TGCAGTGCTAGACGGTCTCTGCGGGAGCACACCGGGGAGCTGTTTTTT	CSARRSLREHTGELFF
-	TRBV24-1	-	TRBJ2-5	TGTGCCACCAGTGATAACACAGGGCGAGAGACCCAGTACTTC	CATSDNTGRETQYF
TRBD1	TRBV7-2	-	TRBJ2-7	TGTGCCAGCAGCTTTGGGACAGGCGGAACCTACGAGCAGTACTTC	CASSFGTGGTYEQYF
-	TRBV10-3	many	TRBJ2-7	TGTGCCATCAGTGAGTGGGGAGAAGCCTCCTACGAGCAGTACTTC	CAISEWGEASYEQYF
-	TRBV7-9	few	TRBJ2-6	TGTGCCAGCAGCAACTCTGGGGCCAACGTCCTGACTTTC	CASSNSGANVLTF
TRBD2	TRBV20-1	-	TRBJ2-3	TGCAGTGCTAGGGCCGGGACTAGCGGAACCACAGATACGCAGTATTTT	CSARAGTSGTTDTQYF
-	TRBV9	few	TRBJ1-6	TGTGCCAGCAGCCCCCACATGGGGAATTCACCCCTCCACTTT	CASSPHMGNSPLHF
-	TRBV12-3/TRBV12-4	few	TRBJ1-3	TGTGCCAGTATCCGGGAAGGATCTGGAAACACCATATATTTT	CASIREGSGNTIYF
TRBD1	TRBV28	few	TRBJ2-6	TGTGCCAGCAGTAAATCGACAGGGCCGTTCTCTGGGGCCAACGTCCTGACTTTC	CASSKSTGPFSGANVLTF
-	TRBV2	-	TRBJ2-3	TGTGCCAGCAGCGTGCCCGAGGGAGCTTCGGTGGGGATCACAGATACGCAGTATTTT	CASSVPEGASVGITDTQYF
TRBD2	TRBV6-5	-	TRBJ2-7	TGTGCCAGCAGTTATTACACTAGCGGGGGGACTCCCTACGAGCAGTACTTC	CASSYYTSGGTPYEQYF
TRBD1	TRBV6-1	-	TRBJ2-7	TGTGCCAGCAGTCCTTACACAGGGGGCTCCTACGAGCAGTACTTC	CASSPYTGGSYEQYF
TRBD2	TRBV29-1	few	TRBJ2-7	TGCAGCGGCGCGGGACTAGCGGGAGGCGACGAGCAGTACTTC	CSGAGLAGGDEQYF
-	TRBV6-5	-	TRBJ2-7	TGTGCCAGCAGTTACTCGATCCCTACCGGACACCCGACCTACGAGCAGTACTTC	CASSYSIPTGHPTYEQYF
-	TRBV19	-	TRBJ1-1	TGTGCCAGTAGCTCGGGCAGCAGGAACACTGAAGCTTTCTTT	CASSSGSRNTEAFF
-	TRBV6-1	many	TRBJ1-1	TGTGCCAGCAGCCCTTACTACGGGGAAAAGGGTACTGAAGCTTTCTTT	CASSPYYGEKGTEAFF
TRBD1	TRBV29-1	few	TRBJ2-1	TGCAGCGTTGTGGACAGGGGGCGCCTGGATGAGCAGTTCTTC	CSVVDRGRLDEQFF
-	TRBV11-2	-	TRBJ2-7	TGTGCCAGCAGCCTCCTGCCGGGGGAGCAGTACTTC	CASSLLPGEQYF
-	TRBV12-3/TRBV12-4	-	TRBJ2-5	TGTGCCAGCACTTATAACCCCCAAGAGACCCAGTACTTC	CASTYNPQETQYF
TRBD1	TRBV12-3/TRBV12-4	many	TRBJ2-1	TGTGCCAGCAGGTACCGGGACAGGTTTTACAATGAGCAGTTCTTC	CASRYRDRFYNEQFF
-	TRBV29-1	-	TRBJ2-7	TGCAGCGGCCCCAGGGCGCCAAACCCCAGCTCCTACGAGCAGTACTTC	CSGPRAPNPSSYEQYF
-	TRBV5-1	few	TRBJ1-1	TGCGCCAGCAGCTTGGGGGACGGATTAAGGGGGGCTTTCTTT	CASSLGDGLRGAFF
-	TRBV7-9	-	TRBJ2-7	TGTGCCAGCAGCCCCCCCTCGGACGAGCAGTACTTC	CASSPPSDEQYF
-	TRBV6-5	-	TRBJ2-5	TGTGCCAGCAGTTACTCGAAGAATAGCGGACCGTACCAAGAGACCCAGTACTTC	CASSYSKNSGPYQETQYF
TRBD1	TRBV4-2	-	TRBJ2-5	TGTGCCAGCAGCCAGAGTACAGGGGGCGCAGAGACCCAGTACTTC	CASSQSTGGAETQYF
-	TRBV2	-	TRBJ2-7	TGTGCCAGCAGTGATGTCGGTCAGGGCGGTGGCGAGCAGTACTTC	CASSDVGQGGGEQYF
-	TRBV5-6	-	TRBJ2-7	TGTGCCAGCAGCTTGGTGACAGGGAGGGCCTACGAGCAGTACTTC	CASSLVTGRAYEQYF
TRBD1	TRBV20-1	-	TRBJ1-5	TGCAGTGCTAGGCCGGGACAGCTCAATCAGCCCCAGCATTTT	CSARPGQLNQPQHF
-	TRBV12-3/TRBV12-4	few	TRBJ1-3	TGTGCCAGCAGTTTGCAGACTGGAAACACCATATATTTT	CASSLQTGNTIYF
-	TRBV28	many	TRBJ1-2	TGTGCCAGCAGGGGGATGACAGCTAACTATGGCTACACCTTC	CASRGMTANYGYTF
-	TRBV30	-	TRBJ2-7	TGTGCCTGGAGTTGGAGGGGGCCAGGAGAGCAGTACTTC	CAWSWRGPGEQYF
-	TRBV4-1	-	TRBJ1-1	TGCGCCAGCAGCCACCCCCCGGGGGCGCGGGAGGCTTTCTTT	CASSHPPGAREAFF
TRBD2	TRBV29-1	few	TRBJ2-1	TGCAGCGTCGGGAGGGGCCAATACAATGAGCAGTTCTTC	CSVGRGQYNEQFF
-	TRBV7-3	-	TRBJ2-1	TGTGCCAGCAGCCCGCCAAACGGGATAAATGAGCAGTTCTTC	CASSPPNGINEQFF
-	TRBV19	-	TRBJ2-7	TGTGCCAGTAGTATAGATCCGGGATCCCCCGCCTACGAGCAGTACTTC	CASSIDPGSPAYEQYF
-	TRBV18	few	TRBJ2-1	TGTGCCAGCTCACCAGGACCGACAGCCAATGAGCAGTTCTTC	CASSPGPTANEQFF
-	TRBV7-9	few	TRBJ1-2	TGTGCCAGCAGCTTGTTAGGGACCGGGGTTGTCTACACCTTC	CASSLLGTGVVYTF
-	TRBV12-3/TRBV12-4	few	TRBJ2-5	TGTGCCAGCAGTTTAAGTGACGGCGGGGAAAAACAAGAGACCCAGTACTTC	CASSLSDGGEKQETQYF
-	TRBV2	-	TRBJ2-7	TGTGCCAGCAGTGAACAGGGTTTTTCCTACGAGCAGTACTTC	CASSEQGFSYEQYF
-	TRBV12-3/TRBV12-4	few	TRBJ1-6	TGTGCCAGCAGCTCATTGAAGCCGAATTCACCCCTCCACTTT	CASSSLKPNSPLHF
-	TRBV4-3	-	TRBJ1-6	TGCGCCAGCAGCCAAGATGTCAGAAACTATAATTCACCCCTCCACTTT	CASSQDVRNYNSPLHF